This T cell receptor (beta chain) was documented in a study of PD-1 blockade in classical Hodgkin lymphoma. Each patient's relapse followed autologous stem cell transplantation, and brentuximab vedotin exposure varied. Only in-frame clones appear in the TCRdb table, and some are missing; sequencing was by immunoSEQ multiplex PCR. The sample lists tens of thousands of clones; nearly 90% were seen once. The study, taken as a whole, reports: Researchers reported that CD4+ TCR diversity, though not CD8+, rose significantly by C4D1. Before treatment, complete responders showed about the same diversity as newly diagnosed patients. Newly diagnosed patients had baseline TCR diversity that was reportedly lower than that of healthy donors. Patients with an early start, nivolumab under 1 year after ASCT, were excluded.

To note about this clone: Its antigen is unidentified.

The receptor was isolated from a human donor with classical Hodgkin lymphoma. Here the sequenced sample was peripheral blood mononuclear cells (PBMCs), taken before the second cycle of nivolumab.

The CDR3: CASSEVAGVGYNEQFF. The CDR3 DNA is TGTGCCAGCAGTGAGGTAGCGGGAGTAGGTTACAATGAGCAGTTCTTC. The chain is built from TRBV2 and TRBJ2-1; TRBD2 matches at 9 bases. V trimming: 3 bases; J trimming: 4 bases; junction bases outside the gene matches: 7. CDR3 length: 16 residues. CDR1 is SNHLY, CDR2 FYNNEI, per germline.